These T cell receptor beta chains were read from a single sample in a study of regulatory and conventional T cells in RAG deficiency. Libraries were prepared by immunoSEQ multiplex PCR; TCRdb keeps only in-frame clonotypes and omits some of them. Of more than 40,000 clones in the sample, around 90% are singletons; the top ten hold 0.51%. This sample also appeared in a second study, on regulatory T cells.

Sequenced input: CD4+ effector T cells sorted from blood. The receptors originated from a human donor in good health. CDR3s leave out the opening cysteine and the closing phenylalanine or tryptophan. Each record gives: D gene, J gene, CDR3 length, V gene, CDR3 protein. D genes are given only for firm matches.

-	TRBJ2-7	8	TRBV15	ATFSYEQY
TRBD1	TRBJ2-1	14	TRBV9	ASSPKTGQGPNEQF
-	TRBJ2-2	11	TRBV18	ASSLRDAGELF
-	TRBJ2-7	10	TRBV2	ASSGNFYEQY
-	TRBJ1-5	11	TRBV28	ASSWAGGQPQH
TRBD1	TRBJ1-6	13	TRBV4-2	ASSQVGQGDSPLH
-	TRBJ2-7	10	TRBV5-4	ASSLAWSEQY
-	TRBJ1-4	12	TRBV5-6	ASIPWGGNEKLF
-	TRBJ2-2	12	TRBV9	ASSVADYTGELF
-	TRBJ1-3	14	TRBV7-6	ASSSSLLEAGNTIY
-	TRBJ1-4	13	TRBV11-2	ASSSRRGVEEKLF
TRBD1	TRBJ1-1	13	TRBV5-1	ASSRWTGGNTEAF
-	TRBJ1-2	12	TRBV5-4	ASSLEIANYGYT
TRBD1	TRBJ1-1	12	TRBV7-6	ASSSGQGHTEAF
-	TRBJ1-3	11	TRBV7-2	ASSLVFRNTIY
-	TRBJ2-7	11	TRBV29-1	SVEGRGGYEQY
-	TRBJ1-1	10	TRBV14	ASSIGNTEAF
-	TRBJ1-2	12	TRBV9	ASSVDLSFWGYT
-	TRBJ1-2	11	TRBV11-3	ASSDKNAYGYT
-	TRBJ1-3	12	TRBV18	ASSPGGTGDTIY
TRBD1	TRBJ1-1	14	TRBV7-8	ASSNVGQSPNTEAF
-	TRBJ1-3	14	TRBV11-2	ASSTVKGGAGNTIY
-	TRBJ1-4	13	TRBV7-7	ASSLGGAPNEKLF
-	TRBJ2-2	12	TRBV7-3	ASSRDSVPGELF
-	TRBJ2-7	13	TRBV6-5	ASWGGSTGSYEQY
TRBD2	TRBJ2-7	13	TRBV2	ASSGQFGGAYEQY
-	TRBJ1-1	11	TRBV6-5	ASSLQGNTEAF
-	TRBJ2-5	15	TRBV5-6	ASSLLMRRGGKETQY
-	TRBJ1-1	11	TRBV7-8	ASSWALNTEAF
TRBD1	TRBJ1-1	14	TRBV5-1	ASKKEGTALNTEAF
-	TRBJ1-2	13	TRBV6-5	ASSYSEQGRHGYT
TRBD1	TRBJ2-7	14	TRBV6-6	ASSPGFSGGAYEQY
TRBD1	TRBJ1-1	11	TRBV18	ATGTGMNTEAF
TRBD2	TRBJ2-3	11	TRBV5-1	ASRTSGTDTQY
-	TRBJ2-2	13	TRBV25-1	ASSGGPSNTGELF
-	TRBJ2-7	10	TRBV7-2	ASSEGEYEQY
TRBD2	TRBJ2-7	14	TRBV9	ASSRTLAGEEYEQY
-	TRBJ1-4	12	TRBV5-1	ASSLTASNEKLF
-	TRBJ2-7	14	TRBV2	ASSRALSDIGYEQY
-	TRBJ2-1	11	TRBV5-1	ASKVAANNEQF
-	TRBJ2-2	13	TRBV5-1	ASSLRTANTGELF
-	TRBJ1-5	11	TRBV30	AWEGGSNQPQH
-	TRBJ2-4	14	TRBV28	ASVSAARSAKNIQY
-	TRBJ2-7	12	TRBV2	ASSVDLSSYEQY
TRBD2	TRBJ2-7	13	TRBV6-5	ASSYSSGGIYEQY
-	TRBJ2-2	13	TRBV28	ASRPGAQGAGELF
-	TRBJ1-3	11	TRBV11-1	ASSITTGNTIY